The 19 T cell receptor beta chains presented below share a single source sample, sequenced in a study of cytomegalovirus exposure and HLA in healthy donors (dated by TCRdb to the late 2010s). The library was generated by the immunoSEQ multiplex PCR assay. For the multiplex PCR, a mixture combining 60 forward primers for TCR Vbeta segments and 13 reverse primers for TCR Jbeta segments was used. TCRdb obtained this table from immuneACCESS and retained in-frame rearrangements with V and J assigned. These tables miss some clones; where compared with another copy, unresolved V genes account for less than half of the shortfall, and the remainder is unexplained. The sample records about 92,000 clones, roughly 86% of which are singletons. 5.5% to 6.5% of the sample lies in the top ten. Sequencing was carried out using PBMCs. Source of these receptors: a woman between 18 and 30 years old in good health and CMV-seropositive.

The genes are TRBV19 and TRBJ2-7; 7 bases are a match to TRBD1. There are 14 residues in the CDR3. Per germline, CDR1 LNHDA and CDR2 SQIVND (reference sequence). V trimming: 5 bases; J trimming: 1 base; junction bases outside the gene matches: 5. CDR3 region: CASSALTGSYEQYF. CDR3 coding DNA: TGTGCCAGTAGTGCCCTGACAGGGTCCTACGAGCAGTACTTC.

CDR3 sequence reads: CASTPVDRGLYEQYF. DNA for the CDR3: TGTGCCAGCACCCCCGTAGATAGGGGGCTCTACGAGCAGTACTTC. V gene TRBV28 combines with J gene TRBJ2-7; 7 bases are a match to TRBD1. This CDR3 spans 15 amino acids. V shed 7 bases, J shed 3 bases, and the junction held 12 bases outside the gene matches. Germline V gene data show CDR1 as MDHEN and CDR2 as SYDVKM.

The chain links TRBV25-1 to TRBJ2-5, with 7 nucleotides matching TRBD1. This CDR3 is 16 amino acids long. Germline loops: CDR1 MGHDK, CDR2 SYGVNS. The junction had 9 bases not matched to a gene; V was cut back by 3 bases and J by 2 bases. CDR3 loop: CASSDRDSAKQETQYF. Here the CDR3 DNA reads TGTGCCAGCAGTGATCGGGACAGTGCTAAACAAGAGACCCAGTACTTC.

V is TRBV4-1 and J is TRBJ2-3; 7 bases line up with TRBD2. The CDR3 has 13 amino acids. CDR1 is MGHRA, CDR2 YSYEKL, per germline. The V and J ends lost 1 base and 6 bases, in that order; junction bases with no gene match: 1. This CDR3 is CASSQVGGDTQYF. The CDR3 DNA follows: TGCGCCAGCAGCCAAGTGGGAGGGGATACGCAGTATTTT.

This rearrangement joins TRBV4-1 to TRBJ2-5; 8 nucleotides line up with TRBD2. The germline V gene encodes CDR1 MGHRA and CDR2 YSYEKL. The CDR3 covers 15 residues. The junction had 11 bases not matched to a gene; V was cut back by 2 bases and J by 9 bases. The CDR3 bases are TGCGCCAGCAGCCAAAAGACTAGCGAGTGGGTGCCCCAGTACTTC. Protein product: CASSQKTSEWVPQYF.

The chain links TRBV29-1 to TRBJ1-2; the match to TRBD1 covers 9 bases. CDR3 length: 14 amino acids. Germline CDR1 SQVTM, CDR2 ANQGSEA. With V trimmed by 7 bases and J by 2 bases, 8 bases remained unmatched. For the CDR3, the DNA is TGCAGCGCTGTACGGACAGGGGTAAACTATGGCTACACCTTC. Translating it yields CSAVRTGVNYGYTF.

The chain joins TRBV5-1 to TRBJ2-5, with 8 bases fitting TRBD2. Germline V gene lookup returns CDR1 SGHRS and CDR2 YFSETQ. The CDR3 sequence is 16 residues long. J was trimmed by 5 bases and V by 0 bases; bases with no gene match: 9. The CDR3 DNA follows: TGCGCCAGCAGCTTGGGATCCAGCGGGGGCGGGGAGACCCAGTACTTC. It is translated as CASSLGSSGGGETQYF. Supplemented by reference TRBV5-1 and TRBJ2-5, the full variable domain reads KAGVTQTPRYLIKTRGQQVTLSCSPISGHRSVSWYQQTPGQGLQFLFEYFSETQRNKGNFPGRFSGRQFSNSRSEMNVSTLELGDSALYLCASSLGSSGGGETQYFGPGTRLLVL.

J is TRBJ2-1 and V is TRBV7-3, with D uncertain. CDR1 and CDR2 (germline): SGHTA, FQGTGA. The V end was cut by 5 bases, the J end by 5 bases, with 7 bases between. CDR3 length: 12 amino acids. CDR3 residues: CASSHFNNEQFF. As DNA, the CDR3 is TGTGCCAGCAGCCACTTCAACAATGAGCAGTTCTTC.

The V and J genes are TRBV5-6 and TRBJ2-7, with 9 positions matching TRBD1. The V and J ends lost 4 bases and 4 bases, in that order; junction bases with no gene match: 6. The CDR3 runs 14 residues. Germline CDR1 reads SGHDT; CDR2 reads YYEEEE. The CDR3 reads CASSPGTGNYEQYF. The CDR3, as DNA: TGTGCCAGCAGCCCCGGGACAGGGAATTACGAGCAGTACTTC.

The chain couples TRBV29-1 to TRBJ1-3; D remains unclear. The germline CDR1 and CDR2 sequences are SQVTM and ANQGSEA. Trimming took off 7 bases at V and 7 bases at J, with 14 bases between the two ends. The CDR3 extends over 12 amino acids. CDR3 in amino acids: CSAVTGRNTIYF. Here the CDR3 DNA reads TGCAGCGCGGTGACTGGTAGGAACACCATATATTTT.

The rearrangement links TRBV28 to TRBJ1-5; perhaps TRBD1 as D (5 bases). V lost 8 bases and J 7 bases, leaving 12 bases between the germline ends. The CDR3 loop spans 12 amino acids. Germline CDR1 and CDR2: MDHEN and SYDVKM. CDR3 coding DNA: TGTGCCAGCCCGGACGGGGGACAGCCCCAGCATTTT. Protein sequence: CASPDGGQPQHF.

The V and J genes are TRBV1 and TRBJ1-2. TRBV1 is a recognized pseudogene. The CDR3 runs 16 residues. The CDR3 here is CTSSQVLRGLGYGYTF. The DNA for the CDR3 is TGCACCAGCAGCCAAGTCCTTCGAGGGCTCGGGTATGGCTACACCTTC.

The rearrangement uses TRBV10-3 and TRBJ2-6; D is perhaps TRBD1 (5 bases). Deletions cut 2 bases from V and 1 base from J, with 12 bases between. The CDR3 loop spans 17 amino acids. Per the germline V gene, CDR1 is ENHRY and CDR2 is SYGVKD. CDR3 nucleotides: TGTGCCATCAGTGAGCTCTGGGGCTTTTCTGGGGCCAACGTCCTGACTTTC. Protein sequence: CAISELWGFSGANVLTF.

The chain's CDR3 is CASSYSRWGLDTQYF. The CDR3 DNA follows: TGTGCCAGCAGTTACTCGAGGTGGGGGCTAGATACGCAGTATTTT. The rearrangement uses TRBV6-5 and TRBJ2-3; D perhaps matches TRBD1 (6 bases). The CDR3 spans 15 residues. The V end was cut by 0 bases, the J end by 5 bases, with 12 bases between. The germline V gene has CDR1 MNHEY and CDR2 SVGAGI.

A single count supports this clone. The chain combines TRBV30 with TRBJ2-2, with D perhaps TRBD2 (5 bases). Germline assignment: CDR1 GTSNPN and CDR2 SVGIG (reference sequence). This CDR3 comprises 13 residues. V shed 1 base and J shed 5 bases, with 8 bases lying between them. Written as DNA, the CDR3 is TGTGCCTGGAGTGGGAGGTTTACCGGGGAGCTGTTTTTT. Amino acids: CAWSGRFTGELFF.

The sample holds one count of this clone. The chain has TRBV2 and TRBJ1-1; D not certain. The V end lost 11 bases, the J end lost 4 bases, and 20 bases lay between the germline ends. CDR1 is SNHLY, CDR2 FYNNEI, per germline. The CDR3 is made up of 14 amino acids. The CDR3 DNA reads as TGTGCCTCCTTTAGGGCGATTGGGAGCACTGAAGCTTTCTTT. Protein: CASFRAIGSTEAFF.

The chain employs TRBV6-5 and TRBJ2-1; 8 bases fit TRBD1. V shed 1 base, J shed 5 bases, and the junction held 4 bases outside the gene matches. The CDR3 extends over 15 amino acids. Germline CDR1 and CDR2: MNHEY and SVGAGI. The CDR3, as DNA: TGTGCCAGCAGTTACTACGGACAGGGAAACAATGAGCAGTTCTTC. It codes for CASSYYGQGNNEQFF.

This clone was observed once. This rearrangement joins TRBV10-3 to TRBJ1-2; D is unresolved. Trimming took 3 bases from V and 4 from J, leaving 12 bases between them. CDR1 ENHRY and CDR2 SYGVKD come from the germline V gene. The CDR3 has 14 amino acids. The DNA of the CDR3 is TGTGCCATCAGTGATGCAGGCCACGCCTATGGCTACACCTTC. Its translation is CAISDAGHAYGYTF.

The chain uses TRBV18 and TRBJ1-5, with unresolved D. Germline V gene sequence: CDR1 KGHSH, CDR2 LQKENI. V was clipped by 3 bases and J by 5 bases, with 8 bases between them. The CDR3 runs 13 residues. This chain's CDR3 is CASSPGRDQPQHF. The CDR3 DNA is TGTGCCAGCTCACCGGGCAGAGATCAGCCCCAGCATTTT.